The present TCR beta chain was sequenced within a study of tumor-infiltrating lymphocytes in primary liver carcinoma. Findings and limits, study-wide: Paired tumor-adjacent and tumor-blood samples overlapped less than tumor region pairs did.

A word on this clonotype: Its antigen is currently unknown.

The CDR3 sequence is 12 residues long. Germline-derived CDR1 and CDR2 are SGHDN and FVKESK. The germline V and J ends were trimmed by 4 bases and 9 bases, with 13 bases remaining between them. Without any cell sorting, roughly 18-30 mg of bulk tissue yielded co-extracted RNA and DNA. A primer matching the constant region was used to make TCR beta cDNA from 450 to 550 ng of total RNA. ARM-PCR was slightly modified, and three nested multiplex PCR rounds with it gave rise to the TCR beta libraries. Investigators reported that the first two PCR rounds, at 9 to 11 cycles each, used TRBV1-TRBV30 forward primers with a C-beta reverse primer. TCRdb used MiXCR to reprocess the multiplex PCR reads, holding one entry per CDR3 protein. Found here are about 37,000 distinct CDR3 sequences, approximately 71% of them singletons; the top ten hold 35% to 40%.

This receptor was identified in a man between 35 and 55 years old with primary liver carcinoma and hepatitis B virus infection. V usage is TRBV14 and J usage is TRBJ2-7; no clear D gene. Sequenced sample: tumor-adjacent normal liver tissue. The CDR3 sequence is CASSRYMGLQYF. Written as DNA, the CDR3 is TGTGCCAGCAGCCGCTATATGGGTTTGCAGTACTTC.